This TCR beta chain was profiled in a study of response to subunit inactivated influenza vaccine. Study-level points and caveats: It was the authors' suggestion that each seasonal influenza vaccination recruits few new T cells.

The trim removed 3 bases at V and 5 bases at J, leaving 15 bases unmatched. Per germline, CDR1 MNHEY and CDR2 SVGAGI. This CDR3 contains 17 residues. The table lists this clonotype with many counts. Its antigen is currently unknown. TCRdb redid the calling of the RT-PCR reads with MiXCR, one entry per CDR3 protein. The profile covers just over 300,000 distinct CDR3 sequences, with less than 25% appearing a single time and roughly 10% taken by the ten largest. Sequenced here: PBMCs from blood, sampled less than 22 months after vaccination. The sequence derives from a man in his fifties or sixties who received an inactivated influenza vaccine. V usage is TRBV6-5 and J usage is TRBJ1-2; 7 bases align to TRBD1. CDR3 loop: CASSYDFRGQEKYGYTF. CDR3 coding DNA: TGTGCCAGCAGTTATGACTTTAGGGGGCAGGAAAAATATGGCTACACCTTC.